This is a list of T cell receptor beta chains from one sample in a study of cytomegalovirus exposure and HLA in healthy donors. Assay: immunoSEQ multiplex PCR; the TCRdb copy retains only in-frame clones and omits some. The repertoire holds nearly 100,000 clones, with less than 9.5% as singletons. Sequencing was carried out using PBMCs. The source of these receptors is a man aged 50 or older in good health and CMV-seropositive. The CDR3 runs from the conserved cysteine through the conserved F or W. Fields, in order: clone size, J gene, D gene, V gene, CDR3 protein, CDR3 DNA. D genes are given only for firm matches. Where a row states a size, it is once, few, many or the class of an expanded clone; other rows omit it.

clone_size: few
j_call: TRBJ2-6
d_call: TRBD2
v_call: TRBV4-1
cdr3_aa: CASSPRTSGRATGANVLTF
cdr3_nt: TGCGCCAGCAGCCCGCGGACTAGCGGGAGGGCCACTGGGGCCAACGTCCTGACTTTC

clone_size: few
j_call: TRBJ1-4
d_call: -
v_call: TRBV28
cdr3_aa: CASSPRLASGLFF
cdr3_nt: TGTGCCAGCAGTCCACGATTGGCCAGCGGACTGTTTTTT

clone_size: -
j_call: TRBJ2-7
d_call: TRBD1
v_call: TRBV7-6
cdr3_aa: CASSLGTGGNEQYF
cdr3_nt: TGTGCCAGCAGCTTAGGGACAGGGGGCAACGAGCAGTACTTC

clone_size: few
j_call: TRBJ1-5
d_call: -
v_call: TRBV2
cdr3_aa: CASSRGNQPQHF
cdr3_nt: TGTGCCAGCAGTAGGGGGAATCAGCCCCAGCATTTT

clone_size: few
j_call: TRBJ1-1
d_call: -
v_call: TRBV5-1
cdr3_aa: CASSLTGYLEAFF
cdr3_nt: TGCGCCAGCAGCTTGACCGGTTATCTTGAAGCTTTCTTT

clone_size: -
j_call: TRBJ2-4
d_call: -
v_call: TRBV5-1
cdr3_aa: CASSFGGIMYF
cdr3_nt: TGCGCCAGCAGCTTCGGGGGAATTATGTACTTC

clone_size: few
j_call: TRBJ2-1
d_call: -
v_call: TRBV15
cdr3_aa: CATFGGDSGSNEQFF
cdr3_nt: TGTGCCACCTTCGGGGGAGACTCTGGGAGCAATGAGCAGTTCTTC

clone_size: -
j_call: TRBJ1-2
d_call: TRBD1
v_call: TRBV19
cdr3_aa: CASSSPLDRVDGYTF
cdr3_nt: TGTGCCAGTAGTAGCCCCCTGGACAGGGTGGATGGCTACACCTTC

clone_size: -
j_call: TRBJ1-1
d_call: -
v_call: TRBV5-6
cdr3_aa: CASSLPDSYTEAFF
cdr3_nt: TGTGCCAGCAGCTTGCCGGACTCCTACACTGAAGCTTTCTTT

clone_size: few
j_call: TRBJ2-1
d_call: -
v_call: TRBV10-3
cdr3_aa: CAISESISGHNEQFF
cdr3_nt: TGTGCCATCAGTGAGTCGATTAGCGGCCACAATGAGCAGTTCTTC

clone_size: few
j_call: TRBJ1-2
d_call: -
v_call: TRBV29-1
cdr3_aa: CSVVPVQEIGYTF
cdr3_nt: TGCAGCGTGGTACCCGTACAGGAGATTGGCTACACCTTC

clone_size: -
j_call: TRBJ1-5
d_call: -
v_call: TRBV28
cdr3_aa: CASSLSGSNQPQHF
cdr3_nt: TGTGCCAGCAGTTTATCGGGAAGCAATCAGCCCCAGCATTTT

clone_size: -
j_call: TRBJ2-7
d_call: TRBD2
v_call: TRBV27
cdr3_aa: CASSFAGEYYEQYF
cdr3_nt: TGTGCCAGCAGTTTTGCGGGAGAATACTACGAGCAGTACTTC

clone_size: -
j_call: TRBJ2-5
d_call: -
v_call: TRBV7-9
cdr3_aa: CASSPSMSEDKGIQYF
cdr3_nt: TGTGCCAGCAGCCCCTCCATGTCTGAGGACAAGGGTATCCAGTACTTC

clone_size: few
j_call: TRBJ2-2
d_call: TRBD2
v_call: TRBV9
cdr3_aa: CASSVRGDTGELFF
cdr3_nt: TGTGCCAGCAGCGTACGGGGGGACACCGGGGAGCTGTTTTTT

clone_size: few
j_call: TRBJ1-5
d_call: TRBD1
v_call: TRBV5-5
cdr3_aa: CASSLGGTGNQPQHF
cdr3_nt: TGTGCCAGCAGCTTAGGAGGGACAGGCAATCAGCCCCAGCATTTT

clone_size: -
j_call: TRBJ1-1
d_call: -
v_call: TRBV18
cdr3_aa: CASSPGRENTEAFF
cdr3_nt: TGTGCCAGCTCACCGGGCAGGGAGAACACTGAAGCTTTCTTT

clone_size: few
j_call: TRBJ1-2
d_call: -
v_call: TRBV7-9
cdr3_aa: CASSADRYGYTF
cdr3_nt: TGTGCCAGCAGCGCTGACAGATATGGCTACACCTTC

clone_size: -
j_call: TRBJ2-7
d_call: TRBD1
v_call: TRBV7-9
cdr3_aa: CASSKRSGGLEQYF
cdr3_nt: TGTGCCAGCAGCAAGCGGTCAGGGGGCCTCGAGCAGTACTTC

clone_size: -
j_call: TRBJ2-1
d_call: -
v_call: TRBV7-2
cdr3_aa: CASTPAAGRDEQFF
cdr3_nt: TGTGCCAGTACTCCCGCGGCGGGAAGGGATGAGCAGTTCTTC

clone_size: few
j_call: TRBJ2-5
d_call: -
v_call: TRBV7-2
cdr3_aa: CASSFGTSEETQYF
cdr3_nt: TGTGCCAGCAGCTTCGGGACTTCGGAAGAGACCCAGTACTTC

clone_size: -
j_call: TRBJ2-3
d_call: TRBD2
v_call: TRBV30
cdr3_aa: CAWRTTSVSTDTQYF
cdr3_nt: TGTGCCTGGAGGACGACTAGCGTATCCACAGATACGCAGTATTTT

clone_size: -
j_call: TRBJ2-3
d_call: TRBD2
v_call: TRBV28
cdr3_aa: CASSPAGTSGSYTQYF
cdr3_nt: TGTGCCAGCAGCCCCGCGGGGACTAGCGGGAGTTATACGCAGTATTTT

clone_size: -
j_call: TRBJ1-5
d_call: TRBD1
v_call: TRBV19
cdr3_aa: CASSIRWDRAGDQPQHF
cdr3_nt: TGTGCCAGTAGTATTAGGTGGGACAGGGCTGGGGATCAGCCCCAGCATTTT

clone_size: few
j_call: TRBJ1-2
d_call: TRBD1
v_call: TRBV15
cdr3_aa: CATSMDRITPYGYTF
cdr3_nt: TGTGCCACCAGCATGGACAGGATTACACCCTATGGCTACACCTTC

clone_size: few
j_call: TRBJ2-7
d_call: TRBD1
v_call: TRBV19
cdr3_aa: CASSRDRGFYEQYF
cdr3_nt: TGTGCCAGTAGCCGGGACAGGGGGTTCTACGAGCAGTACTTC

clone_size: -
j_call: TRBJ2-3
d_call: TRBD1
v_call: TRBV5-1
cdr3_aa: CASSLGTGGSDTQYF
cdr3_nt: TGCGCCAGCAGCTTGGGAACAGGGGGTTCAGATACGCAGTATTTT